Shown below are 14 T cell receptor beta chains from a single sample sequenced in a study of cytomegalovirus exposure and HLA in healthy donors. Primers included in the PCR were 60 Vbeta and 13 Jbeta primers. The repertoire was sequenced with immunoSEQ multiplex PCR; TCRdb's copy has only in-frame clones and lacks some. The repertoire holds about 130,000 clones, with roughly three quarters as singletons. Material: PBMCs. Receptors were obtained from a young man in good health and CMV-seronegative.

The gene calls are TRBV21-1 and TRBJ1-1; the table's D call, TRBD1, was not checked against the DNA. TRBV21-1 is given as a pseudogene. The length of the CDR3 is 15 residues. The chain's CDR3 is CASSAPQGTNTEAFF. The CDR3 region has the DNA TGTGCCAGCAGCGCCCCACAGGGGACGAACACTGAAGCTTTCTTT.

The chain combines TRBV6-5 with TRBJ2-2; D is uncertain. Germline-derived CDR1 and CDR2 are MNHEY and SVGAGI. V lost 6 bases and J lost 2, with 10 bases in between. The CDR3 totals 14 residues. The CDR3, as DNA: TGTGCCAGCAGGCGGCTAGAAAACACCGGGGAGCTGTTTTTT. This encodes CASRRLENTGELFF.

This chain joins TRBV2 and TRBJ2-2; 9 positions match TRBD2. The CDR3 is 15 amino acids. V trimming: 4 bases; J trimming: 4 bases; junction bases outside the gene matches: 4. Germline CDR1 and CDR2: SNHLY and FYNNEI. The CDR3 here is CASSAAGGPTGELFF. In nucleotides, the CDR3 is TGTGCCAGCAGTGCTGCGGGAGGGCCCACCGGGGAGCTGTTTTTT.

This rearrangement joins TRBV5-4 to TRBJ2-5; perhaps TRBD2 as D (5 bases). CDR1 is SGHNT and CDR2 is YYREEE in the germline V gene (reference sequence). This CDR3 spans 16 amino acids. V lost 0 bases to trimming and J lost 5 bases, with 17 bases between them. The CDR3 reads CASSLGVSDISETQYF. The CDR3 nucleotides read TGTGCCAGCAGCTTGGGGGTTAGCGATATATCGGAGACCCAGTACTTC.

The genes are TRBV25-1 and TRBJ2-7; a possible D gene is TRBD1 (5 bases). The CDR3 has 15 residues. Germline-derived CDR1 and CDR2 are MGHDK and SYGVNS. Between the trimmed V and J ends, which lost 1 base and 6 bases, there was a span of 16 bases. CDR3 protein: CASSESGRAIGEQYF. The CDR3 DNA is TGTGCCAGCAGTGAATCCGGCAGGGCGATCGGCGAGCAGTACTTC.

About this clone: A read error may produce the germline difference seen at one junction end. For the CDR3, the DNA is TGTGCTAGCAGCTTGAGTGTACAAGAGACCCAGTACTTC. Its protein is CASSLSVQETQYF. V usage is TRBV7-7 and J usage is TRBJ2-5, with D unresolved. CDR1 and CDR2 from the germline V gene are SSHAT and FNYEAQ (reference sequence). This CDR3 spans 13 amino acids.

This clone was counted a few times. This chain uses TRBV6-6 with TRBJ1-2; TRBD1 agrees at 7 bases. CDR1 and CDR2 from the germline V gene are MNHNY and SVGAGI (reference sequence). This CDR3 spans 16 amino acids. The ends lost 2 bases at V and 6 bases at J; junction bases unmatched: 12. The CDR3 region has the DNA TGTGCCAGCAGTTACGCACCAACCTACAGGGGTAATGGCTACACCTTC. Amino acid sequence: CASSYAPTYRGNGYTF.

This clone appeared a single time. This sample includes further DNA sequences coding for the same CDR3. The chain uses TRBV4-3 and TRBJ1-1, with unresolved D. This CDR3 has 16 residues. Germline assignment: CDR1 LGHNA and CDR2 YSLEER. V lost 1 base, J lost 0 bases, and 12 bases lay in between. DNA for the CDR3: TGCGCCAGCAGCCAAGGTATCCTAGGTATGAACACTGAAGCTTTCTTT. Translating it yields CASSQGILGMNTEAFF.

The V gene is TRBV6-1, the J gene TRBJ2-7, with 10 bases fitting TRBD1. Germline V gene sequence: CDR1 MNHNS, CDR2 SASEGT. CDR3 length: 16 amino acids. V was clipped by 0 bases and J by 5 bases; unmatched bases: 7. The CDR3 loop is CASSEAMGTGVHEQYF. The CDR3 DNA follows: TGTGCCAGCAGTGAAGCGATGGGGACAGGGGTCCACGAGCAGTACTTC.

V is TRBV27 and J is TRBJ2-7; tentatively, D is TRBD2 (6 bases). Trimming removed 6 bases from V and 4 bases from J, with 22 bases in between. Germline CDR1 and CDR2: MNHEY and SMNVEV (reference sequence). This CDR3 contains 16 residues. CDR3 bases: TGTGCCAGCAGAGAGACTTCCGGGACTGGAGGGTACGAGCAGTACTTC. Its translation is CASRETSGTGGYEQYF.

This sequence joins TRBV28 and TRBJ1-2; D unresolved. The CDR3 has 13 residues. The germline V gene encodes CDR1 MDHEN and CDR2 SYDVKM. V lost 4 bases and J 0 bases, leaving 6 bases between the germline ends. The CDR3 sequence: CASSYSANYGYTF. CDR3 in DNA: TGTGCCAGCAGTTATTCCGCTAACTATGGCTACACCTTC.

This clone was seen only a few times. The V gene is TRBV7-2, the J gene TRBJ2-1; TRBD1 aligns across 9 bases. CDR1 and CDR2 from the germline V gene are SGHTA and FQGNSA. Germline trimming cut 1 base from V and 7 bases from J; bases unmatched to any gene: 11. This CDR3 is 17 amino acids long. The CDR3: CASSLVGRQGGQNEQFF. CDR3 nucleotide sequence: TGTGCCAGCAGCTTAGTGGGCCGACAGGGGGGACAAAATGAGCAGTTCTTC.

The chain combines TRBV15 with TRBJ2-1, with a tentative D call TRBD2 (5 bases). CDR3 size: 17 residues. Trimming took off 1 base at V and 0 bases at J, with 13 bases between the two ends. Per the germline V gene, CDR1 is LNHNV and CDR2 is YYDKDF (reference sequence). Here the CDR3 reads CATSRVSAVNSYNEQFF. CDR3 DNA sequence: TGTGCCACCAGCAGAGTGTCAGCGGTTAACTCCTACAATGAGCAGTTCTTC.

Written as DNA, the CDR3 is TGTGCCAGCAGCCGTGGACAGGGCGTCTCCTACGAGCAGTACTTC. This gives the protein CASSRGQGVSYEQYF. The chain recombines TRBV5-4 with TRBJ2-7; the match to TRBD1 covers 8 bases. CDR1 and CDR2 from the germline V gene are SGHNT and YYREEE (reference sequence). After removal of 4 bases from V and 0 bases from J, the junction contained 6 bases not matched to a gene. The CDR3 contains 15 residues.